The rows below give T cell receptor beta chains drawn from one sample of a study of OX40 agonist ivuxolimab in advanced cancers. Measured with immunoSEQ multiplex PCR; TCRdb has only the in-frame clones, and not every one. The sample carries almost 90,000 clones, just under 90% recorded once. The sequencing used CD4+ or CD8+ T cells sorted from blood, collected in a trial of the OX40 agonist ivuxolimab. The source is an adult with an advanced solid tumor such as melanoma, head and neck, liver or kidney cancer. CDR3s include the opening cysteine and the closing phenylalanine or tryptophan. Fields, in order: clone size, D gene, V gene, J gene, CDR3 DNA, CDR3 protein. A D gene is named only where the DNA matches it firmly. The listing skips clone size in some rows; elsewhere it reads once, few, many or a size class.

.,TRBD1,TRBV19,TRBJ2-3,TGTGCCAGTAGTATCTGGGACAGCCCCACAGATACGCAGTATTTT,CASSIWDSPTDTQYF
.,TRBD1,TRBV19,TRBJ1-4,TGTGCCAGTAGGCATCAGGGGGCGGCTAATGAAAAACTGTTTTTT,CASRHQGAANEKLFF
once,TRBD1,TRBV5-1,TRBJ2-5,TGCGCCAGCAGCTTGACAACCGGGACAGGGCGGCGGGAGCAGTACTTC,CASSLTTGTGRREQYF
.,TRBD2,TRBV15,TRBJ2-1,TGTGCCACCTCTCGGGGGGGATCCTACAATGAGCAGTTCTTC,CATSRGGSYNEQFF
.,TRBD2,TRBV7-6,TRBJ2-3,TGTGCCAGCAGCCCTCGGACTAGCGGGAGGGTCACAGATACGCAGTATTTT,CASSPRTSGRVTDTQYF
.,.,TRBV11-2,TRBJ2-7,TGTGCCAGCAGCTTAGTCTCCACATCCTACGAGCAGTACTTC,CASSLVSTSYEQYF
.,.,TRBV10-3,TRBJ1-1,TGTGCCATCAGTGCCTCCGGGGGCGGTCAGGGTGGAACTGAAGCTTTCTTT,CAISASGGGQGGTEAFF
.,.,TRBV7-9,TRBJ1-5,TGTGCCAGCAGCTTAGAGCAAAGCCCCCAGCATTTT,CASSLEQSPQHF
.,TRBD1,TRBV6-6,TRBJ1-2,TGTGCCAGCAGCTCCGGGACAGGGGGCAGGTTGTGGGGCTACACCTTC,CASSSGTGGRLWGYTF
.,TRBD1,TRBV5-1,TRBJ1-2,TGCGCCAGCAGCTGGGGACAGTCCAAGGAAGTCTACACCTTC,CASSWGQSKEVYTF
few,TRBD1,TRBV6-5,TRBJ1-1,TGTGCCAGCAGCCGAGGACAGGGGGCTGAAGCTTTCTTT,CASSRGQGAEAFF
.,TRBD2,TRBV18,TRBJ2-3,TGTGCCAGCTCACTGAGCGGGGGGGCCGGGGATACGCAGTATTTT,CASSLSGGAGDTQYF
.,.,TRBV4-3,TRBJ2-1,TGCGCCAGCAGCCCGTACCCCTTGGGGGGCCAGACCCCGTACAATGAGCAGTTCTTC,CASSPYPLGGQTPYNEQFF
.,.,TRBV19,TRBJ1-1,TGTGCCAGTAGTATGCTTAGGGCCTGGGACACTGAAGCTTTCTTT,CASSMLRAWDTEAFF
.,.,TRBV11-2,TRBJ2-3,TGTGCCAGCAGCTTAACCGTGGGCGTACCTAGCACAGATACGCAGTATTTT,CASSLTVGVPSTDTQYF